These T cell receptor beta chains were read from a single sample in a study of T cells in Graves' hyperthyroidism and ophthalmopathy. TCRdb redid the calling of the multiplex PCR reads with MiXCR, one entry per CDR3 protein. The sample comprises approximately 480,000 distinct CDR3 sequences, 20% to 25% of which are singletons, and about a quarter rests with the top ten. The source material was blood. The receptor source for this set is a man aged 18 to 30 with Graves' hyperthyroidism. Both conserved end residues are trimmed from each CDR3. The order of the fields is clone size, CDR3 length, V gene, CDR3 protein. Clone size, where shown, is once, few, many, or a class for clones that have expanded.

many 13 TRBV6-1 ASSRQGVGNQPQH
many 13 TRBV5-1 ASSLEGNGNQPQH
many 11 TRBV20-1 SALTGGGNGYT
many 11 TRBV12-3/TRBV12-4 ASSLPGDGELF
many 12 TRBV11-2 ASSALTGNTEAF
- 14 TRBV6-2/TRBV6-3 ASSYGDRGRLETQY
few 12 TRBV4-1 ASSQDSGTQPQH
many 10 TRBV13 ASSRGSQPQH
few 13 TRBV5-1 ASSLSGTSKDTQY
many 11 TRBV27 ASGPAANTEAF
- 13 TRBV29-1 SPRTGEIGNQPQH
many 13 TRBV5-1 ASSLEGLATGELF
- 12 TRBV6-5 ASSYRGTGYGYT
many 11 TRBV15 ATSAPGTRTQY
many 12 TRBV27 ASSRQGGWETQY
many 9 TRBV29-1 SVSGNTEAF
- 12 TRBV6-1 ASASASGTDTQY
many 11 TRBV2 ASSETGDQPQH
- 15 TRBV2 ALTPTEDALAKNIQY
- 10 TRBV4-1 ASSRLPGEQY
- 12 TRBV11-2 ASSILTASYGYT
many 13 TRBV9 ASSVYPGRTDTQY
many 11 TRBV2 ASSGPRDTEAF
- 11 TRBV7-6 ASTLWAQETQY
many 11 TRBV19 ASSIGGVYGYT
many 9 TRBV2 ASSGVRTVH